These 23 T cell receptor beta chains originate from one sample sequenced in a study of cytomegalovirus exposure and HLA in healthy donors. PCR used 60 Vbeta primers and 13 Jbeta primers. Clones were sequenced by immunoSEQ multiplex PCR, and TCRdb holds only the in-frame ones, with some missing. Altogether approximately 180,000 clones are present, about 72% being singletons, with the ten largest covering under 3%. The sequencing sample was made of PBMCs. All receptors come from a human donor in good health.

This chain joins TRBV6-5 and TRBJ1-5; D gene unclear. Germline CDR1 and CDR2: MNHEY and SVGAGI. There are 13 residues in the CDR3. Trimming took 7 bases from V and 4 from J, leaving 11 bases between them. The CDR3 reads CASTWAKNQPQHF. The CDR3 DNA reads as TGTGCCAGCACCTGGGCCAAAAATCAGCCCCAGCATTTT.

The CDR3: CASSLGGLGLAQETQYF. For the CDR3, the DNA is TGTGCCAGCAGCTTAGGCGGCCTAGGACTAGCGCAAGAGACCCAGTACTTC. The chain links TRBV13 to TRBJ2-5; TRBD2 agrees at 9 bases. V was pared by 0 bases and J by 2 bases, with 7 bases of the junction left unmatched. The germline V gene has CDR1 PRHDT and CDR2 FYEKMQ (reference sequence). CDR3 length: 17 amino acids.

The chain joins TRBV19 to TRBJ2-7; 10 bases are a match to TRBD2. The CDR3 runs 16 residues. Germline CDR1 reads LNHDA; CDR2 reads SQIVND (reference sequence). J was trimmed by 2 bases and V by 5 bases; bases with no gene match: 9. CDR3: CASSDRIAGGAYEQYF. CDR3 DNA sequence: TGTGCCAGTAGTGACCGAATAGCGGGGGGCGCCTACGAGCAGTACTTC.

The genes are TRBV5-1 and TRBJ2-2; D is unresolved. The CDR3 is made up of 15 amino acids. Germline CDR1 is SGHRS and CDR2 is YFSETQ. V shed 4 bases and J shed 5 bases, with 15 bases lying between them. The CDR3 DNA reads as TGCGCCAGCAGCCCGAACGCAGGCCGAACCGGGGAGCTGTTTTTT. It translates to CASSPNAGRTGELFF.

This clone was seen just once. This chain links TRBV9 with TRBJ1-5; 11 bases agree with TRBD1. The CDR3 sequence is 15 residues long. V lost 3 bases to trimming and J lost 6 bases; unmatched junction nucleotides: 5. CDR1 SGDLS and CDR2 YYNGEE come from the germline V gene. CDR3 DNA: TGTGCCAGCAGCGGGACAGGGGGCGGGGGTCAGCCCCAGCATTTT. This gives the protein CASSGTGGGGQPQHF.

This chain joins TRBV7-2 and TRBJ2-2; 8 nucleotides line up with TRBD1. Trimming took 5 bases from V and 2 from J; bases not matched to a gene: 1. Germline V lookup: CDR1 SGHTA, CDR2 FQGNSA. The length of the CDR3 is 14 residues. The CDR3 protein is CASSGQGNTGELFF. DNA of the CDR3: TGTGCCAGCAGCGGACAGGGAAACACCGGGGAGCTGTTTTTT.

This chain connects TRBV19 to TRBJ2-7; D might be TRBD2 (5 bases). Germline V gene sequence: CDR1 LNHDA, CDR2 SQIVND (reference sequence). Between the trimmed V and J ends, which lost 0 bases and 4 bases, there was a span of 16 bases. The CDR3 is 16 residues long. The CDR3 loop is CASSIDLPARGYEQYF. The CDR3 nucleotides read TGTGCCAGTAGTATAGATCTTCCAGCCCGAGGGTACGAGCAGTACTTC.

This clone occurred once. The chain joins TRBV5-4 to TRBJ1-1; D not resolved. CDR1 SGHNT and CDR2 YYREEE come from the germline V gene (reference sequence). This CDR3 has 14 amino acids. Trimming pared 1 base from V and 1 base from J, leaving 8 bases between. The CDR3 spells CASSLPAGNTEAFF. CDR3 DNA sequence: TGTGCCAGCAGCTTGCCCGCAGGGAACACTGAAGCTTTCTTT.

In this sample, this clone turned up a few times. This sequence joins TRBV5-4 and TRBJ1-5; perhaps TRBD1 as D (5 bases). The germline V gene encodes CDR1 SGHNT and CDR2 YYREEE (reference sequence). The CDR3 contains 17 residues. With 4 bases removed from V and 1 base from J, the gap between germline ends came to 18 bases. CDR3 in amino acids: CASSRGGRGISNQPQHF. The CDR3 DNA is TGTGCCAGCAGCAGAGGAGGGAGGGGAATAAGCAATCAGCCCCAGCATTTT. The variable domain in full, completed from reference TRBV5-4 and TRBJ1-5, reads ETGVTQSPTHLIKTRGQQVTLRCSSQSGHNTVSWYQQALGQGPQFIFQYYREEENGRGNFPPRFSGLQFPNYSSELNVNALELDDSALYLCASSRGGRGISNQPQHFGDGTRLSIL.

The chain recombines TRBV7-3 with TRBJ2-2; 11 bases align to TRBD1. There are 16 residues in the CDR3. From germline, CDR1 is SGHTA and CDR2 FQGTGA. V was clipped by 2 bases and J by 5 bases; unmatched bases: 4. The CDR3 sequence: CASSLYGTGGTGELFF. The CDR3 coding sequence is TGTGCCAGCAGCTTATACGGGACAGGGGGGACCGGGGAGCTGTTTTTT.

The chain uses TRBV5-6 and TRBJ2-5; TRBD1 matches at 9 bases. The CDR3 spans 14 residues. The trim removed 3 bases at V and 5 bases at J, leaving 5 bases unmatched. Germline V gene sequence: CDR1 SGHDT, CDR2 YYEEEE. CDR3 DNA sequence: TGTGCCAGCAGCTGGGGGACAGGGTGGGAGACCCAGTACTTC. Its translation is CASSWGTGWETQYF.

The genes are TRBV6-7 and TRBJ2-5; D is perhaps TRBD1 (5 bases). TRBV6-7 is given ORF status, its function remaining uncertain. The CDR3 has 18 residues. Trimming shortened V by 0 bases and J by 1 base, and 18 bases separated the two germline ends. CDR3 amino acids: CASSYSNRPATPQETQYF. The CDR3 nucleotides are TGTGCCAGCAGTTACTCGAACAGGCCGGCTACCCCCCAAGAGACCCAGTACTTC.

The chain combines TRBV6-5 with TRBJ1-2, with TRBD1 matching 7 bases. The CDR3 consists of 13 residues. V dropped 7 bases and J dropped 6; count of bases not matched to a gene: 8. Germline-derived CDR1 and CDR2 are MNHEY and SVGAGI. The CDR3 coding sequence is TGTGCCAGCACCCGAGACAGGGCCCATGGCTACACCTTC. The encoded protein is CASTRDRAHGYTF.

The chain links TRBV9 to TRBJ2-5; 9 nucleotides match TRBD1. This CDR3 comprises 17 residues. With 0 bases clipped from V and 1 base from J, the junction kept 7 bases outside the gene matches. Germline CDR1 is SGDLS and CDR2 is YYNGEE. CDR3 DNA sequence: TGTGCCAGCAGCGTAGGACTGGGACAGGGCTCCCAAGAGACCCAGTACTTC. Amino acids: CASSVGLGQGSQETQYF. The variable domain in full, with the rest retrieved from reference TRBV9 and TRBJ2-5, is DSGVTQTPKHLITATGQRVTLRCSPRSGDLSVYWYQQSLDQGLQFLIQYYNGEERAKGNILERFSAQQFPDLHSELNLSSLELGDSALYFCASSVGLGQGSQETQYFGPGTRLLVL.

The chain has TRBV9 and TRBJ2-3; possible D gene TRBD1, 6 bases. The CDR3 has 13 residues. Germline-derived CDR1 and CDR2 are SGDLS and YYNGEE. V was shortened by 2 bases and J by 6 bases, with 10 bases between the two germline ends. This CDR3 is CASSVGQPDTQYF. The DNA of the CDR3 is TGTGCCAGCAGCGTCGGACAGCCCGATACGCAGTATTTT.

The sample holds a few counts of this clone. For the CDR3, the DNA is TGTGCCAGCAGTGTAGACAGCGAATATCAGCCCCAGCATTTT. Its translation is CASSVDSEYQPQHF. The chain recombines TRBV6-4 with TRBJ1-5, with D possibly TRBD1 on 5 matching bases. Trimming removed 4 bases from V and 5 bases from J, with 12 bases in between. CDR1 and CDR2 from the germline V gene are MRHNA and SNTAGT. The CDR3 spans 14 residues.

The chain uses TRBV7-8 and TRBJ2-7; D is uncertain. This CDR3 has 13 residues. From germline, CDR1 is SGHVS and CDR2 FQNEAQ. Trimming pared 5 bases from V and 4 bases from J, leaving 12 bases between. Here the CDR3 reads CASSREQFYEQYF. CDR3 DNA: TGTGCCAGCAGCCGAGAACAGTTTTACGAGCAGTACTTC.

The rearrangement joins TRBV27 to TRBJ2-7; 7 positions match TRBD1. Trimming at V came to 6 bases and at J to 0 bases, leaving 14 bases not matched to a gene. CDR3 length: 17 residues. Germline loops: CDR1 MNHEY, CDR2 SMNVEV (reference sequence). This CDR3 reads CASRRTLDRTTSYEQYF. CDR3 nucleotides: TGTGCCAGCAGAAGAACCCTGGACAGGACAACCTCCTACGAGCAGTACTTC.

The chain carries TRBV2 and TRBJ2-2; 7 nucleotides line up with TRBD1. This CDR3 spans 14 amino acids. V was pared by 8 bases and J by 2 bases, with 5 bases of the junction left unmatched. In germline, CDR1 is SNHLY, CDR2 FYNNEI. The CDR3 nucleotides read TGTGCCAGCTGGGGGACAGACAACACCGGGGAGCTGTTTTTT. It codes for CASWGTDNTGELFF.

V usage is TRBV5-8 and J usage is TRBJ1-4, with 8 bases lining up with TRBD1. V was pared by 0 bases and J by 6 bases, with 4 bases of the junction left unmatched. Germline CDR1 and CDR2: SGHTS and YDEGEE. CDR3 length: 15 amino acids. The CDR3 is CASSLAGQADEKLFF. DNA for the CDR3: TGTGCCAGCAGCTTGGCGGGACAGGCAGATGAAAAACTGTTTTTT.

About this clone: The sample holds other DNA sequences that translate to the same CDR3. This chain joins TRBV19 and TRBJ2-7, with 7 bases aligning to TRBD2. V gave up 5 bases and J gave up 0 bases; unmatched junction bases: 4. The CDR3 totals 14 residues. Germline V gene sequence: CDR1 LNHDA, CDR2 SQIVND (reference sequence). The CDR3 loop is CASSPTGGSYEQYF. As DNA, the CDR3 is TGTGCCAGTAGTCCCACGGGGGGCTCCTACGAGCAGTACTTC.

The chain employs TRBV6-5 and TRBJ1-3, with D maybe TRBD1 (5 bases). This CDR3 contains 15 residues. Germline V gene sequence: CDR1 MNHEY, CDR2 SVGAGI. V gave up 5 bases and J gave up 0 bases, with 11 bases separating them. The CDR3 nucleotides are TGTGCCAGCAGTCGCGGAGGGGACTCTGGAAACACCATATATTTT. Residues: CASSRGGDSGNTIYF.

V usage is TRBV6-4 and J usage is TRBJ1-2, with D tentatively TRBD1 (5 bases). The CDR3 runs to 14 residues. Germline lookup yields CDR1 MRHNA and CDR2 SNTAGT. V gave up 2 bases and J gave up 8 bases, with 15 bases separating them. The CDR3 sequence: CASSDGGTVGGYTF. In DNA, the CDR3 is TGTGCCAGCAGTGACGGGGGGACGGTCGGGGGCTACACCTTC.